This is a list of T cell receptor beta chains from one sample in a study of T cell responses to AZD1222 COVID-19 vaccine. Measured with immunoSEQ multiplex PCR; TCRdb has only the in-frame clones, and not every one. The table includes some 150,000 clones, around 90% detected once. The sequences come from peripheral blood, collected 28 days after the second AZD1222 dose. The receptors originated from an adult who received the AZD1222 COVID-19 vaccine. Each CDR3 is given with its conserved first and last residue. A D gene is named only where the DNA matches it firmly. Expanded clones get a size class; other rows say once, few or many, or leave the size out.

.	.	TRBV7-7	TRBJ2-2	CASSLVPPSVEGPFTGELFF	TGTGCCAGCAGCTTAGTCCCACCCTCCGTTGAGGGGCCCTTCACCGGGGAGCTGTTTTTT
.	TRBD1	TRBV6-5	TRBJ2-2	CASSWDRSNTGELFF	TGTGCCAGTAGTTGGGACAGATCGAACACCGGGGAGCTGTTTTTT
.	TRBD1	TRBV10-1	TRBJ1-1	CASSATGNAAEAFF	TGCGCCAGCAGTGCGACAGGGAATGCCGCTGAAGCTTTCTTT
.	TRBD1	TRBV7-2	TRBJ1-2	CASSFFFANTGGANGYTF	TGTGCCAGCAGCTTTTTTTTCGCGAACACAGGGGGCGCGAATGGCTACACCTTC
.	.	TRBV3-1/TRBV3-2	TRBJ2-7	CASSQRRAPYEQYF	TGTGCCAGCAGCCAAAGAAGGGCCCCCTACGAGCAGTACTTC
.	.	TRBV6-5	TRBJ1-1	CASSYEGVNTEAFF	TGTGCCAGCAGTTACGAGGGGGTGAACACTGAAGCTTTCTTT
once	.	TRBV19	TRBJ1-1	CASARIMNTEAFF	TGTGCCAGTGCACGCATCATGAACACTGAAGCTTTCTTT
few	.	TRBV18	TRBJ1-4	CASSPNSEKLFF	TGTGCCAGCTCACCAAATAGTGAAAAACTGTTTTTT
.	.	TRBV15	TRBJ2-6	CATSSGDSGANVLTF	TGTGCCACCAGCAGTGGGGACTCTGGGGCCAACGTCCTGACTTTC
.	.	TRBV28	TRBJ1-6	CASSSPERGELGSPLHF	TGTGCCAGCAGTTCCCCGGAGAGAGGGGAGTTGGGTTCACCCCTCCACTTT
.	.	TRBV27	TRBJ1-5	CASSFRTASNQPQHF	TGTGCCAGCAGTTTCCGGACAGCCAGCAATCAGCCCCAGCATTTT
.	.	TRBV5-1	TRBJ1-1	CASSLRGHVNTEAFF	TGCGCCAGCAGCTTACGGGGGCATGTTAACACTGAAGCTTTCTTT
.	TRBD2	TRBV19	TRBJ2-7	CASSWLAGGGEQYF	TGTGCCAGTAGTTGGCTAGCGGGAGGCGGCGAGCAGTACTTC
.	.	TRBV9	TRBJ2-3	CASSAARPGDTQYF	TGTGCCAGCAGCGCCGCCCGCCCTGGAGATACGCAGTATTTT
.	.	TRBV29-1	TRBJ1-2	CSVLGGTYGYTF	TGCAGCGTTTTAGGGGGAACCTATGGCTACACCTTC
.	TRBD1	TRBV5-1	TRBJ1-6	CASTLDRGSNSPLHF	TGCGCCAGCACGCTGGACAGGGGGAGTAATTCACCCCTCCACTTT
.	TRBD2	TRBV11-3	TRBJ2-1	CASSLGTNYNEQFF	TGTGCCAGCAGCCTCGGGACTAACTACAATGAGCAGTTCTTC
.	TRBD2	TRBV5-1	TRBJ2-7	CASSTSGIGSYEQYF	TGCGCCAGCAGCACTAGCGGGATAGGGTCCTACGAGCAGTACTTC
.	TRBD1	TRBV28	TRBJ1-3	CASSPGGGGNTIYF	TGTGCCAGCAGTCCAGGGGGAGGTGGAAACACCATATATTTT
.	.	TRBV30	TRBJ1-1	CAWSISGWLEAFF	TGTGCCTGGAGTATCAGCGGGTGGTTGGAAGCTTTCTTT
once	TRBD2	TRBV5-1	TRBJ2-3	CASSSPLAGALTSTDTQYF	TGCGCCAGCAGCTCTCCTTTGGCGGGAGCACTTACTAGCACAGATACGCAGTATTTT
.	.	TRBV18	TRBJ2-7	CASSPSRASYEQYF	TGTGCCAGCTCACCAAGCAGGGCTTCCTACGAGCAGTACTTC
.	.	TRBV7-9	TRBJ1-5	CASSSLSAGDNQPQHF	TGTGCCAGCAGCTCCCTCTCGGCAGGGGACAATCAGCCCCAGCATTTT
.	.	TRBV7-6	TRBJ2-5	CASSLELATQETQYF	TGTGCCAGCAGCTTAGAGCTAGCGACCCAAGAGACCCAGTACTTC
few	TRBD1	TRBV27	TRBJ2-7	CASKGTGVSYEQYF	TGTGCCAGCAAAGGGACAGGGGTCTCCTACGAGCAGTACTTC
.	TRBD1	TRBV5-4	TRBJ2-7	CASSPPDRTYEQYF	TGTGCCAGCAGCCCACCGGACAGGACCTACGAGCAGTACTTC
few	TRBD1	TRBV4-1	TRBJ1-2	CASSQATGLYGYTF	TGCGCCAGCAGCCAAGCGACAGGGCTCTATGGCTACACCTTC
.	TRBD1	TRBV15	TRBJ1-1	CATSRDGTGSTEAFF	TGTGCCACCAGCAGAGATGGGACAGGGAGCACTGAAGCTTTCTTT
.	TRBD1	TRBV13	TRBJ1-5	CASSMGQAVQPQHF	TGTGCCAGCAGTATGGGACAGGCGGTTCAGCCCCAGCATTTT
.	TRBD2	TRBV2	TRBJ2-7	CASSVLIAGNEQYF	TGTGCCAGCAGTGTATTGATAGCGGGTAACGAGCAGTACTTC
.	TRBD1	TRBV7-9	TRBJ2-7	CASSAGTGLYEQYF	TGTGCCAGCAGCGCCGGGACAGGGCTTTACGAGCAGTACTTC
.	TRBD2	TRBV6-1	TRBJ2-1	CASSEGTSGAYNEQFF	TGTGCCAGCAGTGAAGGGACTAGCGGGGCGTACAATGAGCAGTTCTTC
.	.	TRBV6-1	TRBJ1-5	CASSDVGQSNQPQHF	TGTGCCAGCAGTGATGTGGGACAAAGCAATCAGCCCCAGCATTTT
.	.	TRBV7-9	TRBJ2-2	CASSFRPGSVRTGELFF	TGTGCCAGCAGCTTTCGTCCCGGCTCGGTTCGCACCGGGGAGCTGTTTTTT
.	TRBD1	TRBV18	TRBJ1-1	CASSSPPGQGTEAFF	TGTGCCAGCTCATCCCCTCCGGGACAGGGAACTGAAGCTTTCTTT
.	TRBD2	TRBV7-8	TRBJ2-1	CASSLRGSIEPGTSGSRSYNEQFF	TGTGCCAGCAGCCTCCGGGGGAGTATAGAACCCGGGACTAGCGGGAGTCGCTCCTACAATGAGCAGTTCTTC
.	TRBD1	TRBV6-5	TRBJ1-3	CASRITGDSGNTIYF	TGTGCCAGCAGGATTACAGGGGATTCTGGAAACACCATATATTTT
few	TRBD2	TRBV4-2	TRBJ2-7	CASSPGLAGGEQYF	TGTGCCAGCAGCCCGGGACTAGCGGGCGGAGAGCAGTACTTC
.	.	TRBV12-3/TRBV12-4	TRBJ2-1	CASSPSSYEQFF	TGTGCCAGCAGTCCCAGTAGCTATGAGCAGTTCTTC
.	TRBD2	TRBV9	TRBJ2-5	CASSVSPLGGQETQYF	TGTGCCAGCAGCGTAAGCCCCTTGGGGGGGCAAGAGACCCAGTACTTC
.	.	TRBV7-2	TRBJ1-2	CASSLDGALNYGYTF	TGTGCCAGCAGCTTAGACGGGGCGCTTAACTATGGCTACACCTTC
few	TRBD1	TRBV7-7	TRBJ2-2	CASSLGQGVNTGELFF	TGTGCCAGCAGCTTGGGCCAGGGGGTGAACACCGGGGAGCTGTTTTTT
.	.	TRBV19	TRBJ1-5	CASSPQGRGNQPQHF	TGTGCCAGTAGTCCCCAAGGGAGGGGAAATCAGCCCCAGCATTTT